The clone carrying this TCR beta chain was observed many times. Its specificity is unknown. The data are from a study of T cells after yellow fever vaccination. This CDR3 is 15 amino acids long. Germline V CDR1 and CDR2: MDHEN, SYDVKM. V shed 1 base and J shed 7 bases, with 16 bases lying between them. TCRdb called the 5' RACE reads again in MiXCR, with one record for every CDR3 protein. The top ten hold about 3% of the sample, which has about 220,000 distinct CDR3 sequences, more than 3% seen once. Study conclusions and caveats: Though weaker, the secondary response peaked faster, on day 5 versus 15. Abundant clonotypes (contaminants from the bulk population) could be present in FACS-sorted repertoires. A large majority of primary-vaccination clones showed up again after the booster (roughly 95% CD4, 88% CD8).

The chain recombines TRBV28 with TRBJ1-1; a possible D gene is TRBD1 (5 bases). The receptor comes from a man aged 18 to 30 who received the YFV17D yellow fever vaccine. The input for sequencing was CD4+ T cells sorted from PBMCs, taken 10 days after the yellow fever booster vaccination. CDR3 in DNA: TGTGCCAGCAGTTTATCGGGGACCGGGACCGATGAAGCTTTCTTT. This codes for CASSLSGTGTDEAFF.